One and the same sample provided the 32 T cell receptor beta chains below, sequenced in a study of response to subunit inactivated influenza vaccine. TCRdb re-analysed the RT-PCR reads in MiXCR, keeping a single row per CDR3 protein. The sample has hundreds of thousands of distinct CDR3 sequences, approximately 7.7% seen once. Source: PBMCs from blood, taken about 23 months after vaccination. The receptors stem from a man between 50 and 70 years old who received an inactivated influenza vaccine.

The J gene is TRBJ2-7, the V gene TRBV4-3, with D perhaps matching TRBD1 (6 bases). V was cut by 2 bases and J by 4 bases, with 15 bases left in between. The germline V gene encodes CDR1 LGHNA and CDR2 YSLEER. The CDR3 consists of 15 residues. CDR3 region: CASSQRDERGYEQYF. The CDR3 DNA reads TGCGCCAGCAGCCAAAGGGACGAAAGGGGGTACGAGCAGTACTTC.

V and J are TRBV25-1 and TRBJ2-1; tentatively, D is TRBD2 (5 bases). The germline CDR1 and CDR2 sequences are MGHDK and SYGVNS. Trimming stripped 6 bases from V and 6 bases from J, with 12 bases between. The length of the CDR3 is 13 residues. CDR3 DNA: TGTGCCAGCAGACGGGATTTAGTCAATGAGCAGTTCTTC. This encodes CASRRDLVNEQFF.

The CDR3 DNA follows: TGCGCCAGCAGCTTGGCGGGGGCGAGCACTGAAGCTTTCTTT. Translating it yields CASSLAGASTEAFF. This chain connects TRBV5-1 to TRBJ1-1, with D tentatively TRBD1 (6 bases). Per germline, CDR1 SGHRS and CDR2 YFSETQ. The V end was cut by 0 bases, the J end by 4 bases, with 10 bases between. The CDR3 extends over 14 amino acids.

To note about this clonotype: A much bigger clone sits one base away, suggesting this may be a read error. The chain joins TRBV4-3 to TRBJ2-3, with D unresolved. This CDR3 has 14 amino acids. Germline V gene data show CDR1 as LGHNA and CDR2 as YSLEER. CDR3 sequence: CASSLRYRTHTQYF. In DNA, the CDR3 is TGCGCCAGCAGCCTAAGATACCGCACACATACGCAGTATTTT.

Concerning this clonotype itself: A read error may be the cause here, since a much bigger clone is one base away. The CDR3 DNA reads TGTGCCAGCTGCGTAGGAGCAGCGAGCTCCTACGAGCAGTACTTC. Translated, it gives CASCVGAASSYEQYF. The chain links TRBV9 to TRBJ2-7; D is unclear. The CDR3 spans 15 residues. From germline, CDR1 is SGDLS and CDR2 YYNGEE.

In its sample, this clonotype was seen many times. This rearrangement joins TRBV27 to TRBJ2-1; possible D gene TRBD1, 5 bases. This CDR3 has 15 residues. Germline-derived CDR1 and CDR2 are MNHEY and SMNVEV (reference sequence). Trimming took 5 bases from V and 4 from J, leaving 15 bases between them. CDR3 nucleotides: TGTGCCAGCAGTCCCTTCGACAGTCATTACAATGAGCAGTTCTTC. Residues: CASSPFDSHYNEQFF.

The chain uses TRBV4-1 and TRBJ1-5; 8 bases fit TRBD1. Unmatched junction bases numbered 8, after V lost 1 base and J lost 6 bases. The CDR3 length is 16 residues. The germline V gene has CDR1 MGHRA and CDR2 YSYEKL. The CDR3: CASSQAPQGVTQPQHF. CDR3 sequence (DNA): TGCGCCAGCAGCCAAGCCCCACAGGGGGTCACTCAGCCCCAGCATTTT.

This clonotype occurred many times. The rearrangement joins TRBV5-6 to TRBJ1-2; possibly TRBD1 for D (5 bases). CDR3 length equals 15 residues. Deletions cut 3 bases from V and 0 bases from J, with 12 bases between. Germline values: CDR1 SGHDT, CDR2 YYEEEE. The CDR3: CASSSAGGPNYGYTF. The CDR3 bases are TGTGCCAGCAGCTCGGCGGGGGGACCTAACTATGGCTACACCTTC.

This clonotype showed up just a few times. The chain recombines TRBV12-3 or TRBV12-4 with TRBJ2-3; 10 bases match TRBD2. This CDR3 has 18 residues. V shed 4 bases, J shed 7 bases, and the junction held 17 bases outside the gene matches. The CDR3 region is CASSWGPRGAGGDNTQYF. CDR3 nucleotide sequence: TGTGCCAGCAGTTGGGGGCCCCGGGGAGCGGGGGGGGACAATACGCAGTATTTT.

This rearrangement joins TRBV6-5 to TRBJ1-1; D ambiguous. The CDR3 runs 14 residues. With 4 bases removed from V and 1 base from J, the gap between germline ends came to 10 bases. Per germline, CDR1 MNHEY and CDR2 SVGAGI. The CDR3 DNA reads TGTGCCAGCAGTTCGCGACGGAAGAACACTGAAGCTTTCTTT. Its translation is CASSSRRKNTEAFF.

This clonotype was seen a handful of times. The chain joins TRBV20-1 to TRBJ1-1; D unclear. Germline V lookup: CDR1 DFQATT, CDR2 SNEGSKA (reference sequence). With 0 bases removed from V and 0 bases from J, the gap between germline ends came to 5 bases. The CDR3 runs to 13 residues. The CDR3 nucleotides are TGCAGTGCTAGAGAGCTAATGAACACTGAAGCTTTCTTT. Translating it yields CSARELMNTEAFF.

CDR3: CASSPLTSAYEQYF. In nucleotides, the CDR3 is TGTGCCAGCAGCCCCTTGACTAGCGCCTACGAGCAGTACTTC. The chain uses TRBV5-6 and TRBJ2-7, with 8 positions matching TRBD2. Germline V lookup: CDR1 SGHDT, CDR2 YYEEEE. J lost 2 bases, V lost 4 bases, and 5 bases had no gene match. This CDR3 region has 14 residues.

V is TRBV20-1 and J is TRBJ2-3; the match to TRBD2 covers 10 bases. The V gene end was trimmed by 4 bases and the J gene end by 4 bases; junction bases not matched to a gene: 11. This CDR3 region has 16 residues. Germline lookup yields CDR1 DFQATT and CDR2 SNEGSKA (reference sequence). The CDR3, as DNA: TGCAGTGCTATGCCCGGGCTAGCGGGAGTGGCAGATACGCAGTATTTT. Translated, it gives CSAMPGLAGVADTQYF.

In this sample, this clonotype turned up many times. V usage is TRBV20-1 and J usage is TRBJ2-7; D is undetermined. The CDR3 length is 13 residues. Looked up from germline, CDR1 is DFQATT and CDR2 is SNEGSKA (reference sequence). V gave up 3 bases and J gave up 0 bases, with 9 bases separating them. The chain's CDR3 is CSARGTSSYEQYF. CDR3 nucleotides: TGCAGTGCTAGGGGAACCAGCTCCTACGAGCAGTACTTC.

This clonotype was counted many times. The rearrangement uses TRBV29-1 and TRBJ2-7; 11 bases are a match to TRBD2. Germline loops: CDR1 SQVTM, CDR2 ANQGSEA. The CDR3 runs to 15 residues. The V gene end was trimmed by 6 bases and the J gene end by 1 base; junction bases not matched to a gene: 8. The CDR3 loop reads CSVETGLAESYEQYF. The CDR3 DNA follows: TGCAGCGTAGAAACGGGACTAGCGGAATCCTACGAGCAGTACTTC.

This clonotype has more than one count but fewer than ten. The chain uses TRBV5-1 and TRBJ2-5, with a possible D match to TRBD1 (5 bases). This CDR3 region has 16 residues. Trimming shortened V by 4 bases and J by 5 bases, and 21 bases separated the two germline ends. CDR1 is SGHRS and CDR2 is YFSETQ in the germline V gene. The CDR3 is CASSPPVLGAKETQYF. In DNA, the CDR3 is TGCGCCAGCAGCCCCCCCGTCTTAGGGGCGAAGGAGACCCAGTACTTC.

This clonotype was observed many times. J is TRBJ2-7 and V is TRBV3-1; D call uncertain. This CDR3 contains 11 residues. The germline gives CDR1 LGHDT, CDR2 YNNKEL (reference sequence). V lost 5 bases to trimming and J lost 5 bases, with 7 bases between them. The DNA for the CDR3 is TGTGCCAGCAGCACTTACCACGAGCAGTACTTC. It codes for CASSTYHEQYF.

This clonotype has only a few counts. This chain connects TRBV10-1 to TRBJ2-7; TRBD1 matches 10 bases. This CDR3 contains 13 residues. Germline V lookup: CDR1 WNHNN, CDR2 SYGVQD (reference sequence). V was clipped by 3 bases and J by 6 bases; unmatched bases: 2. The CDR3 is CASSDGTGAEQYF. DNA for the CDR3: TGCGCCAGCAGTGATGGGACAGGGGCCGAGCAGTACTTC.

This clonotype was found many times. CDR3 sequence reads: CAIANSQQETQYF. In DNA, the CDR3 is TGTGCCATCGCGAACAGCCAGCAAGAGACCCAGTACTTC. The chain recombines TRBV10-3 with TRBJ2-5, with unresolved D. The CDR3 runs to 13 residues. With 8 bases removed from V and 2 bases from J, the gap between germline ends came to 12 bases. The germline V gene encodes CDR1 ENHRY and CDR2 SYGVKD.

Many counts were recorded for this clonotype. The genes are TRBV6-1 and TRBJ2-7; possibly TRBD2 for D (6 bases). The V end lost 4 bases, the J end lost 3 bases, and 16 bases lay between the germline ends. CDR3 length equals 15 residues. CDR1 MNHNS and CDR2 SASEGT come from the germline V gene. CDR3 in amino acids: CASSARALRGYEQYF. Here the CDR3 DNA reads TGTGCCAGCAGTGCCCGGGCCTTGCGGGGCTACGAGCAGTACTTC.

In regard to this clonotype: A much larger clone lies a single base off, so this may be a read error. This CDR3 is CCARSLSGGSTDTQYF. CDR3 sequence (DNA): TGCTGTGCTAGATCCCTTAGCGGGGGTAGCACAGATACGCAGTATTTT. V usage is TRBV20-1 and J usage is TRBJ2-3; TRBD2 agrees at 9 bases. There are 16 residues in the CDR3. Germline values: CDR1 DFQATT, CDR2 SNEGSKA (reference sequence).

In this sample, this clonotype turned up a few times. The chain uses TRBV9 and TRBJ2-3; 8 bases are shared with TRBD2. Germline CDR1 SGDLS, CDR2 YYNGEE. The V segment lost 3 bases and the J segment 1 base; nucleotides outside the gene matches: 7. This CDR3 is 16 amino acids long. CDR3 nucleotide sequence: TGTGCCAGCAGCGCTAGGACTAGCAGCCGCACAGATACGCAGTATTTT. Translation: CASSARTSSRTDTQYF.

The V call is TRBV12-3 or TRBV12-4, the J call TRBJ1-1; D may be TRBD1 (5 bases). The CDR3 sequence is 11 residues long. V lost 4 bases, J lost 7 bases, and 7 bases lay in between. CDR3 region: CASSWGYEAFF. As DNA, the CDR3 is TGTGCCAGCAGTTGGGGCTATGAAGCTTTCTTT.

This clonotype occurred a few times. In nucleotides, the CDR3 is TGTGCCTTGGACAGGGGGTACGAGCAGTACTTC. Translation gives CALDRGYEQYF. V is TRBV30 and J is TRBJ2-7, with 10 bases identical to TRBD1. V shed 7 bases, J shed 4 bases, and the junction held 1 base outside the gene matches. Germline CDR1 and CDR2: GTSNPN and SVGIG (reference sequence). The CDR3 is 11 residues long.

There are many counts of this clonotype. The CDR3 region has the DNA TGTGCCAGCAGCCAAGCCTATAGGACCGGGGAGCTGTTTTTT. It translates to CASSQAYRTGELFF. This chain uses TRBV4-2 with TRBJ2-2; D gene unclear. Germline CDR1 LGHNA, CDR2 YNFKEQ. There are 14 residues in the CDR3. Deletions cut 1 base from V and 5 bases from J, with 8 bases between.

A few counts support this clonotype. The chain couples TRBV4-2 to TRBJ2-2; D ambiguous. The V end lost 4 bases, the J end lost 7 bases, and 13 bases lay between the germline ends. The germline V gene encodes CDR1 LGHNA and CDR2 YNFKEQ. The CDR3 runs to 14 residues. The CDR3 sequence: CASSPRQTVGELFF. CDR3 bases: TGTGCCAGCAGCCCCCGCCAGACGGTCGGGGAGCTGTTTTTT.

This clonotype was detected only a few times. The V and J genes are TRBV20-1 and TRBJ2-5; tentatively, D is TRBD2 (6 bases). V shed 7 bases and J shed 2 bases, with 11 bases lying between them. The CDR3 contains 12 residues. Germline V CDR1 and CDR2: DFQATT, SNEGSKA (reference sequence). The CDR3 reads CSVVGGQETQYF. The CDR3 DNA is TGCAGTGTCGTGGGGGGTCAAGAGACCCAGTACTTC.

The chain has TRBV6-2 or TRBV6-3 and TRBJ2-5, with 7 bases fitting TRBD1. The V gene's germline CDR1 is MNHEY and CDR2 SVGEGT. V shed 7 bases and J 0 bases; nucleotides not matched to a gene: 5. CDR3 length: 14 residues. CDR3 in amino acids: CASIVDRNQETQYF. The CDR3 region has the DNA TGTGCCAGCATCGTGGACAGGAACCAAGAGACCCAGTACTTC.

This clonotype was counted many times. The chain couples TRBV10-2 to TRBJ2-7, with a possible D match to TRBD1 (6 bases). Per germline, CDR1 WSHSY and CDR2 SAAADI. This CDR3 is built from 13 residues. V was trimmed by 8 bases and J by 3 bases, leaving 14 bases between them. This CDR3 reads CASVSSGVYEQYF. Written as DNA, the CDR3 is TGCGCCAGCGTCTCCTCAGGGGTCTACGAGCAGTACTTC.

The chain has TRBV27 and TRBJ2-7, with D perhaps matching TRBD2 (5 bases). Trimming cost V 7 bases and J 0 bases, with 16 bases left between them. The CDR3 totals 15 residues. Per the germline V gene, CDR1 is MNHEY and CDR2 is SMNVEV (reference sequence). CDR3 bases: TGTGCCAGCATGCCTAGACTACTCTTCTCCTACGAGCAGTACTTC. Translating it yields CASMPRLLFSYEQYF.

V gene TRBV4-3 combines with J gene TRBJ2-2; perhaps TRBD2 as D (6 bases). The CDR3 totals 19 residues. V gave up 0 bases and J gave up 5 bases, with 22 bases separating them. Germline loops: CDR1 LGHNA, CDR2 YSLEER. This chain's CDR3 is CASSQDLGGAVGGTGELFF. The CDR3 region has the DNA TGCGCCAGCAGCCAAGATCTGGGAGGTGCGGTGGGGGGTACCGGGGAGCTGTTTTTT.

The chain employs TRBV20-1 and TRBJ1-6; D possibly corresponds to TRBD1 (6 bases). Between the trimmed V and J ends, which lost 0 bases and 13 bases, there was a span of 19 bases. Germline values: CDR1 DFQATT, CDR2 SNEGSKA (reference sequence). This CDR3 is 15 amino acids long. CDR3 nucleotides: TGCAGTGCTAGAGATCAGAGGGGGGCATGGGGCCCCCTCCACTTT. Translation: CSARDQRGAWGPLHF.